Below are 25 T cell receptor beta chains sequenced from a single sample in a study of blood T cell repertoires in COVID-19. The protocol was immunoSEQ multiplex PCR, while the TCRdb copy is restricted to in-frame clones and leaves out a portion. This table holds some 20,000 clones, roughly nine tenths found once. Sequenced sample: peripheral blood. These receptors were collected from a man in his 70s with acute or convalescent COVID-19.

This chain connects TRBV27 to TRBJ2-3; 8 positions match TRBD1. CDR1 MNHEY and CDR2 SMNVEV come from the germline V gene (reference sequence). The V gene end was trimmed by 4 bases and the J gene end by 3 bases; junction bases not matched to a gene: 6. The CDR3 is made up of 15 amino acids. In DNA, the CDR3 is TGTGCCAGCAGTTCCTCACAGGGGGGAACAGATACGCAGTATTTT. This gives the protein CASSSSQGGTDTQYF.

CDR3 protein: CASSLLGGMNTEAFF. In nucleotides, the CDR3 is TGTGCCAGCAGCTTACTCGGGGGGATGAACACTGAAGCTTTCTTT. The J gene is TRBJ1-1, the V gene TRBV7-2; weak D call: TRBD1 (5 bases). V lost 2 bases and J lost 0, with 10 bases in between. The CDR3 covers 15 residues. Per germline, CDR1 SGHTA and CDR2 FQGNSA.

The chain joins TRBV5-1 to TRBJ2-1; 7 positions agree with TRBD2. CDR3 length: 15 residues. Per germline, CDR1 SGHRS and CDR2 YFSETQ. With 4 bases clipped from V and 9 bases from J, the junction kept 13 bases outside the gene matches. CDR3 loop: CASSTERGGSGEQFF. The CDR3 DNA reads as TGCGCCAGCAGCACTGAGCGGGGAGGTTCGGGTGAGCAGTTCTTC.

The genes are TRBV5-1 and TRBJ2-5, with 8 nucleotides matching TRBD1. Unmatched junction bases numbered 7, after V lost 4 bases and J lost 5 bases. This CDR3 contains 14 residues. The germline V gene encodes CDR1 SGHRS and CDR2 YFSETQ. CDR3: CASSPSAGGETQYF. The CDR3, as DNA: TGCGCCAGCAGCCCGTCGGCAGGGGGCGAGACCCAGTACTTC.

Written as DNA, the CDR3 is TGTGCCAGCAGCCAAGATTGGTTAGGAGGAGCGAGTTTTTACAATGAGCAGTTCTTC. The encoded protein is CASSQDWLGGASFYNEQFF. This rearrangement joins TRBV3-1 (or the pseudogene TRBV3-2) to TRBJ2-1; tentatively, D is TRBD2 (5 bases). Germline assignment: CDR1 LGHDT and CDR2 YNNKEL (reference sequence). The length of the CDR3 is 19 residues. V shed 0 bases and J shed 4 bases, with 22 bases lying between them.

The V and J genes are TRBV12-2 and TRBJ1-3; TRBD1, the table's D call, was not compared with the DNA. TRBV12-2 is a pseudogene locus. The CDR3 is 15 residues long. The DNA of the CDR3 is TGTGCAAGTCGCTTACTGAGACAGTCTGGAAACACCATATATTTT. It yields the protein CASRLLRQSGNTIYF.

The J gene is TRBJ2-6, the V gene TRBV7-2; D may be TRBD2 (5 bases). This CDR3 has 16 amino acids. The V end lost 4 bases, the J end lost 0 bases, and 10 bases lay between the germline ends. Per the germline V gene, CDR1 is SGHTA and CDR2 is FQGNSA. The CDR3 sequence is CASSSGVLSGANVLTF. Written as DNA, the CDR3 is TGTGCCAGCAGCTCCGGGGTGCTCTCTGGGGCCAACGTCCTGACTTTC.

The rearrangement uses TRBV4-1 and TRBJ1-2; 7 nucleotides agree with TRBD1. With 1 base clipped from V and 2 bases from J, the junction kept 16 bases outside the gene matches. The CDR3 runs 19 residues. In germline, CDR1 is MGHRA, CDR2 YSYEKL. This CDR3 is CASSQVIRDRRVGNYGYTF. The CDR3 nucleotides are TGCGCCAGCAGCCAAGTCATCCGGGACAGACGCGTTGGAAACTATGGCTACACCTTC.

The chain's CDR3 is CASSWATEAFF. Written as DNA, the CDR3 is TGTGCCAGCAGCTGGGCCACTGAAGCTTTCTTT. V and J are TRBV7-2 and TRBJ1-1; D not certain. The CDR3 is 11 residues long. Germline CDR1 reads SGHTA; CDR2 reads FQGNSA. V lost 4 bases and J lost 4, with 4 bases in between. The full variable domain, with the rest looked up from reference TRBV7-2 and TRBJ1-1, is GAGVSQSPSNKVTEKGKDVELRCDPISGHTALYWYRQSLGQGLEFLIYFQGNSAPDKSGLPSDRFSAERTGGSVSTLTIQRTQQEDSAVYLCASSWATEAFFGQGTRLTVV.

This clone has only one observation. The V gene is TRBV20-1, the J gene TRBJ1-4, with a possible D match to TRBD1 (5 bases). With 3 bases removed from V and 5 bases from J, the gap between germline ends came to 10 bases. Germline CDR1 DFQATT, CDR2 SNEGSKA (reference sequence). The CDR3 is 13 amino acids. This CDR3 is CSASKGVNEKLFF. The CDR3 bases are TGCAGTGCTAGTAAAGGGGTGAATGAAAAACTGTTTTTT.

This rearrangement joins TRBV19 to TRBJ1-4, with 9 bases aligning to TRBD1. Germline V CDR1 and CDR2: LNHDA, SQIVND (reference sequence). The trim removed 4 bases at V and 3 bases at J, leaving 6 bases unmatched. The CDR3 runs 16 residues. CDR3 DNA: TGTGCCAGTAGTACACTGACAGGGGGTGCTAATGAAAAACTGTTTTTT. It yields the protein CASSTLTGGANEKLFF.

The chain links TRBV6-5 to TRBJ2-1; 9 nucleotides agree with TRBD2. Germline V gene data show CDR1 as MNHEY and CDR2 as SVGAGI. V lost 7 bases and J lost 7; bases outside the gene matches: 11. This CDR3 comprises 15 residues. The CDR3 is CASTPGLAGRNEQFF. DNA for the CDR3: TGTGCCAGCACCCCAGGGCTAGCGGGGCGGAATGAGCAGTTCTTC.

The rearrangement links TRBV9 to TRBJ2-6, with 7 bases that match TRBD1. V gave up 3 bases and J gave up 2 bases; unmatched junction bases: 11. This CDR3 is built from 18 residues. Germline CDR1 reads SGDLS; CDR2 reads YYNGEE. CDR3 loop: CASSARQGEITGANVLTF. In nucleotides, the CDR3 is TGTGCCAGCAGCGCCCGACAGGGAGAGATCACTGGGGCCAACGTCCTGACTTTC.

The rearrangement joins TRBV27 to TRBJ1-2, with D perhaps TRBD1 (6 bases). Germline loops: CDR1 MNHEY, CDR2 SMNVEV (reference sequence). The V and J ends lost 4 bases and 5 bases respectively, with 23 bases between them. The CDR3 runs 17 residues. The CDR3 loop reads CASSSRDTGRNLYGYTF. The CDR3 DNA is TGTGCCAGCAGTTCCCGGGACACCGGGCGCAATTTATATGGCTACACCTTC.

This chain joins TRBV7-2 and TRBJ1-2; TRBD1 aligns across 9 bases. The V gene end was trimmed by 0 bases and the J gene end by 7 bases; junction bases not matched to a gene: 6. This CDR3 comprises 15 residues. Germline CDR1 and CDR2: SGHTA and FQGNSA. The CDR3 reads CASSLAPGQGAGYTF. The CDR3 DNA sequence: TGTGCCAGCAGCTTAGCACCGGGACAGGGAGCTGGCTACACCTTC.

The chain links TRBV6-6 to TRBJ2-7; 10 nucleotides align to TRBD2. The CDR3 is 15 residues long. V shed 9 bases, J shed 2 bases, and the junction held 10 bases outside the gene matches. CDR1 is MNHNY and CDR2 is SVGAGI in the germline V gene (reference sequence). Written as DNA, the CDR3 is TGTGCCAGGAGCGCGGGGACTAGCGTAACCTACGAGCAGTACTTC. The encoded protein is CARSAGTSVTYEQYF.

CDR3 protein: CASSLAVISSGNTIYF. The CDR3 DNA sequence: TGTGCCAGCAGCTTGGCCGTAATCAGTTCCGGAAACACCATATATTTT. The chain recombines TRBV5-5 with TRBJ1-3; D is ambiguous. Trimming cost V 0 bases and J 4 bases, with 14 bases left between them. The V gene's germline CDR1 is SGHKS and CDR2 YYEKEE (reference sequence). The CDR3 runs 16 residues. Together with reference TRBV5-5 and TRBJ1-3, the CDR3 gives the full variable domain: DAGVTQSPTHLIKTRGQQVTLRCSPISGHKSVSWYQQVLGQGPQFIFQYYEKEERGRGNFPDRFSARQFPNYSSELNVNALLLGDSALYLCASSLAVISSGNTIYFGEGSWLTVV.

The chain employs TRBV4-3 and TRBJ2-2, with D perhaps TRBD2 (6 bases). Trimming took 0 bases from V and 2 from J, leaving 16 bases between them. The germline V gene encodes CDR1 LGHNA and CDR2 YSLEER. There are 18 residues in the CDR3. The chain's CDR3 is CASSQESVAVINTGELFF. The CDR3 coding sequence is TGCGCCAGCAGCCAAGAGAGTGTAGCGGTAATAAACACCGGGGAGCTGTTTTTT.

The DNA of the CDR3 is TGTGCCAGCAGCCCAGAGACAGGGAGCACCGGGGAGCTGTTTTTT. Its protein is CASSPETGSTGELFF. The V and J genes are TRBV7-9 and TRBJ2-2, with TRBD1 matching 7 bases. After removal of 5 bases from V and 4 bases from J, the junction contained 7 bases not matched to a gene. CDR3 size: 15 residues. CDR1 SEHNR and CDR2 FQNEAQ come from the germline V gene (reference sequence).

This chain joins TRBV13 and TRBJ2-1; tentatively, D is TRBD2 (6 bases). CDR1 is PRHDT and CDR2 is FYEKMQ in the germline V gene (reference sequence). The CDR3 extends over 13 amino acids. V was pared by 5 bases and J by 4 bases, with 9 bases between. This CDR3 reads CASSRLVYNEQFF. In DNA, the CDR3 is TGTGCCAGCAGCCGACTAGTGTACAATGAGCAGTTCTTC.

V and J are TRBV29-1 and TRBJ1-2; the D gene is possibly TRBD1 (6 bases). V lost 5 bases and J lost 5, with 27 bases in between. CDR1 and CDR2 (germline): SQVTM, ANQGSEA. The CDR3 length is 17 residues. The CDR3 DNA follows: TGCAGCGTTCCCCAAGTGGGGGCGACGACCCTCCCTTATGGCTACACCTTC. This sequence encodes CSVPQVGATTLPYGYTF.

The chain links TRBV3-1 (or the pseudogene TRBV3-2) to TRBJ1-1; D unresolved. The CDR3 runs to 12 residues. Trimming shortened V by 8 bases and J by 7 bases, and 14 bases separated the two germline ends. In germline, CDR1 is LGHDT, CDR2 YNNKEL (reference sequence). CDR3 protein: CASLGRFNEAFF. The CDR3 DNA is TGTGCCAGCCTGGGCAGGTTTAATGAAGCTTTCTTT.

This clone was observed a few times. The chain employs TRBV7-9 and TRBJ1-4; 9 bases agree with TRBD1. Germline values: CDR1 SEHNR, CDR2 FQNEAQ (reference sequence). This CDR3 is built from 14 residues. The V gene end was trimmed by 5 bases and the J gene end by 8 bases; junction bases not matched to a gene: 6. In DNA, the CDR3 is TGTGCCAGCAGCCTCGGACAGGGGAGAGAAAAACTGTTTTTT. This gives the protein CASSLGQGREKLFF.

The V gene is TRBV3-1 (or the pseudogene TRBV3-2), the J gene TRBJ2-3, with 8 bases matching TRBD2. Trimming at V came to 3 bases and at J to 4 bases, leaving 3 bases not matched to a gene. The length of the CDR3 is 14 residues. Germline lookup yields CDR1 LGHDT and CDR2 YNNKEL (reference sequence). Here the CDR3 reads CASSQGLVSDTQYF. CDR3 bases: TGTGCCAGCAGCCAGGGACTAGTGTCAGATACGCAGTATTTT.

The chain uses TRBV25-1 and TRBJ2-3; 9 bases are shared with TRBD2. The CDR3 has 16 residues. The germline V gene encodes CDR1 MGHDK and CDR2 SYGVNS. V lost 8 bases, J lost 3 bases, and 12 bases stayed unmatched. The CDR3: CASGGLGTSCTDTQYF. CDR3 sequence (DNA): TGTGCCAGCGGCGGGCTAGGGACTAGCTGTACAGATACGCAGTATTTT.